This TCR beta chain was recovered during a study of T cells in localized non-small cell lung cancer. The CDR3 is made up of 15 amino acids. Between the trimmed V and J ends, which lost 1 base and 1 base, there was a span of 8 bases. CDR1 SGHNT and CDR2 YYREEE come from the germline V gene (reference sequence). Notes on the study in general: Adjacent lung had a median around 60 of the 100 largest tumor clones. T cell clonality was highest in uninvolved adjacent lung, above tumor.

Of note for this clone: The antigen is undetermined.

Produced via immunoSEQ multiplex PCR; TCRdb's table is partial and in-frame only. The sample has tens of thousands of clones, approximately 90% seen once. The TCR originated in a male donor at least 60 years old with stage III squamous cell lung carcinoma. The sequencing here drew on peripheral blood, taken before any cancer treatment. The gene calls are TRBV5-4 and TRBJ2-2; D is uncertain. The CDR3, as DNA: TGTGCCAGCAGCTTGCCCCCTCAGAACACCGGGGAGCTGTTTTTT. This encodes CASSLPPQNTGELFF.